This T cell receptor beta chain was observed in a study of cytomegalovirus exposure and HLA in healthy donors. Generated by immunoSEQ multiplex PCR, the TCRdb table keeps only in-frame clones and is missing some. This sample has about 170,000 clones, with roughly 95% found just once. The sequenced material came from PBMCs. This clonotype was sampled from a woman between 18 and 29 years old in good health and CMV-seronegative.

Here the CDR3 DNA reads TGTGCCAGCTCTCTACAGCCCAGGAGCACAGATACGCAGTATTTT. As protein: CASSLQPRSTDTQYF. This chain joins TRBV18 and TRBJ2-3, with D hard to call. The CDR3 contains 15 residues. Germline V gene lookup returns CDR1 KGHSH and CDR2 LQKENI. The V end lost 6 bases, the J end lost 0 bases, and 13 bases lay between the germline ends.